The 28 T cell receptor beta chains in this list originate from one sample, sequenced in a study of blood T cells in healthy people across ages (dated by TCRdb to about 2015). The library was obtained by 5' RACE. The run used an Illumina HiSeq 2500. A second PCR of roughly 6 to 12 cycles was run with a J-beta primer mix and a sample-barcoded 5' primer. The public reads were reprocessed in TCRdb via fastp at Q25 and MiXCR, keeping in-frame beta chains. Rows with a matching CDR3 protein are joined into one entry that keeps the most common DNA and genes. The sample table holds about 1.4 million distinct CDR3 sequences, of which approximately 60% were seen once. In total, the top ten clones hold 5% to 7% of the sample. Source material: blood. The receptors come from a man aged 18 to 30 in good health.

The genes are TRBV4-3 and TRBJ2-5, with 9 bases aligning to TRBD2. V was pared by 0 bases and J by 3 bases, with 5 bases of the junction left unmatched. The CDR3 has 16 amino acids. Per germline, CDR1 LGHNA and CDR2 YSLEER. The CDR3: CASSQEVPSGKETQYF. The CDR3 DNA reads TGCGCCAGCAGCCAAGAAGTCCCTAGCGGGAAAGAGACCCAGTACTTC.

The gene calls are TRBV2 and TRBJ2-6, with a weak D call TRBD1 (5 bases). Germline CDR1 is SNHLY and CDR2 is FYNNEI. There are 16 residues in the CDR3. V dropped 6 bases and J dropped 0 bases, with 12 bases sitting between them. The CDR3 loop reads CASSPRQNSGANVLTF. For the CDR3, the DNA is TGTGCCAGCAGCCCCCGACAGAACTCTGGGGCCAACGTCCTGACTTTC.

The rearrangement links TRBV5-1 to TRBJ2-7; the D gene is possibly TRBD1 (6 bases). V lost 0 bases and J lost 3, with 10 bases in between. The germline gives CDR1 SGHRS, CDR2 YFSETQ. The CDR3 is 14 residues long. CDR3 sequence reads: CASSLAQGYYEQYF. The CDR3 DNA reads TGCGCCAGCAGCTTGGCTCAGGGGTACTACGAGCAGTACTTC.

This clonotype was recorded a few times. The V call is TRBV4-2, the J call TRBJ2-1; TRBD2 matches 11 bases. Losses at the gene ends were 5 bases for V and 8 bases for J; bases not matched to a gene: 8. The germline gives CDR1 LGHNA, CDR2 YNFKEQ. The CDR3 runs to 15 residues. CDR3 in amino acids: CASSNPSGGQDEQFF. In DNA, the CDR3 is TGTGCCAGCAGCAATCCTAGCGGGGGGCAGGATGAGCAGTTCTTC.

This clonotype was detected only a few times. As DNA, the CDR3 is TGTGCCAGCAGCCACTCGCTCGTTAGACTAGCGAGCACAGATACGCAGTATTTT. This codes for CASSHSLVRLASTDTQYF. The chain recombines TRBV2 with TRBJ2-3, with TRBD2 matching over 8 bases. CDR3 size: 18 residues. Trimming cost V 6 bases and J 0 bases; bases outside gene matches: 14. Per germline, CDR1 SNHLY and CDR2 FYNNEI. Combining the CDR3 with reference TRBV2 and TRBJ2-3 gives the whole variable domain EPEVTQTPSHQVTQMGQEVILRCVPISNHLYFYWYRQILGQKVEFLVSFYNNEISEKSEIFDDQFSVERPDGSNFTLKIRSTKLEDSAMYFCASSHSLVRLASTDTQYFGPGTRLTVL.

The chain has TRBV4-1 and TRBJ1-1; D ambiguous. The CDR3 runs to 15 residues. V was clipped by 1 base and J by 4 bases, with 13 bases between them. CDR1 and CDR2 (germline): MGHRA, YSYEKL. CDR3 nucleotides: TGCGCCAGCAGCCAAGCGACGGGTCTGAGCACTGAAGCTTTCTTT. This sequence encodes CASSQATGLSTEAFF.

This chain joins TRBV5-1 and TRBJ2-5, with a weak D call TRBD2 (6 bases). The last part of the DNA fits TRBJ2-7 better; the J call may be wrong. The CDR3 consists of 15 residues. Germline V gene data show CDR1 as SGHRS and CDR2 as YFSETQ. This CDR3 reads CASSLGRGIFYEQYF. The CDR3 DNA reads as TGCGCCAGCAGCTTGGGTCGCGGGATCTTCTACGAGCAGTACTTC.

The rearrangement joins TRBV11-2 to TRBJ2-7; D may be TRBD1 (6 bases). Germline assignment: CDR1 SGHAT and CDR2 FQNNGV. The length of the CDR3 is 13 residues. Trimming shortened V by 11 bases and J by 1 base, and 15 bases separated the two germline ends. CDR3 region: CAAWDTGSYEQYF. CDR3 coding DNA: TGTGCCGCCTGGGACACCGGTTCCTACGAGCAGTACTTC.

The genes are TRBV3-1 and TRBJ1-2; no clear D. V shed 4 bases and J shed 4 bases, with 25 bases lying between them. Germline CDR1 is LGHDT and CDR2 is YNNKEL (reference sequence). This CDR3 region has 18 residues. The CDR3 here is CASSPTIGQVISAYGYTF. CDR3 sequence (DNA): TGTGCCAGCAGCCCTACCATTGGGCAGGTTATTTCGGCCTATGGCTACACCTTC.

This clonotype was detected once. The rearrangement uses TRBV5-1 and TRBJ1-1, with 8 bases fitting TRBD1. The CDR3 totals 15 residues. Trimming at V came to 4 bases and at J to 1 base, leaving 6 bases not matched to a gene. Germline V CDR1 and CDR2: SGHRS, YFSETQ. CDR3 DNA sequence: TGCGCCAGCAGCCGACAGGGGTCCGGGAACACTGAAGCTTTCTTT. Encoded protein: CASSRQGSGNTEAFF.

The rearrangement uses TRBV6-5 and TRBJ1-2; D not certain. This CDR3 is built from 12 residues. V shed 4 bases and J shed 4 bases, with 7 bases lying between them. Germline lookup yields CDR1 MNHEY and CDR2 SVGAGI. Here the CDR3 DNA reads TGTGCCAGCAGTTCCAGCCCCTATGGCTACACCTTC. Its protein is CASSSSPYGYTF.

This clonotype was found a few times. The chain uses TRBV5-1 and TRBJ2-1; 7 bases align to TRBD2. The V gene end was trimmed by 0 bases and the J gene end by 13 bases; junction bases not matched to a gene: 10. CDR1 and CDR2 (germline): SGHRS, YFSETQ. This CDR3 spans 14 amino acids. For the CDR3, the DNA is TGCGCCAGCAGCTTGGAGGTAGCGGGTATGAAACAGTTCTTC. Its protein product is CASSLEVAGMKQFF.

This clonotype was seen a few times. The V gene is TRBV10-1, the J gene TRBJ1-6; 7 bases line up with TRBD1. This CDR3 contains 15 residues. V was clipped by 4 bases and J by 7 bases; unmatched bases: 7. CDR1 and CDR2 from the germline V gene are WNHNN and SYGVQD (reference sequence). CDR3 protein: CASSGSRDRNSPLHF. The CDR3 DNA sequence: TGCGCCAGCAGTGGAAGCCGGGACAGAAATTCACCCCTCCACTTT.

A single count supports this clonotype. The chain joins TRBV2 to TRBJ2-7, with 11 nucleotides matching TRBD1. This CDR3 is 13 amino acids long. Germline CDR1 SNHLY, CDR2 FYNNEI. Losses at the gene ends were 11 bases for V and 1 base for J; bases not matched to a gene: 4. CDR3 bases: TGTGCCGCAAGGGACAGGGGGTCCTACGAGCAGTACTTC. This translates into CAARDRGSYEQYF. The full variable domain, in which reference TRBV2 and TRBJ2-7 provide the parts outside the CDR3, is EPEVTQTPSHQVTQMGQEVILRCVPISNHLYFYWYRQILGQKVEFLVSFYNNEISEKSEIFDDQFSVERPDGSNFTLKIRSTKLEDSAMYFCAARDRGSYEQYFGPGTRLTVT.

This clonotype was picked up one time. The J gene is TRBJ2-7, the V gene TRBV21-1; the table names TRBD2, a call not compared with the DNA. TRBV21-1 represents a pseudogene. The CDR3 runs to 15 residues. The CDR3 here is CASSAQRERSYEQYF. CDR3 DNA: TGTGCCAGCAGCGCCCAGAGGGAACGGTCCTACGAGCAGTACTTC.

V is TRBV4-2 and J is TRBJ2-3; D is uncertain. Per the germline V gene, CDR1 is LGHNA and CDR2 is YNFKEQ. The CDR3 is 14 amino acids. V was trimmed by 0 bases and J by 6 bases, leaving 10 bases between them. The CDR3 region has the DNA TGTGCCAGCAGCCAAGAATCCGCTTCGGATACGCAGTATTTT. The encoded protein is CASSQESASDTQYF.

This sequence joins TRBV7-2 and TRBJ2-7, with 7 nucleotides matching TRBD2. The CDR3 sequence is 14 residues long. Germline V gives CDR1 SGHTA, CDR2 FQGNSA. V lost 4 bases, J lost 6 bases, and 9 bases stayed unmatched. CDR3 sequence (DNA): TGTGCCAGCAGCTCTGGACTAGGGACCTCCGAGCAGTACTTC. This sequence encodes CASSSGLGTSEQYF. The variable domain in full, completed from reference TRBV7-2 and TRBJ2-7, reads GAGVSQSPSNKVTEKGKDVELRCDPISGHTALYWYRQSLGQGLEFLIYFQGNSAPDKSGLPSDRFSAERTGGSVSTLTIQRTQQEDSAVYLCASSSGLGTSEQYFGPGTRLTVT.

This clonotype was found a few times. The chain has TRBV10-3 and TRBJ1-2; unclear D gene. The V end lost 5 bases, the J end lost 8 bases, and 18 bases lay between the germline ends. The V gene's germline CDR1 is ENHRY and CDR2 SYGVKD. The CDR3 contains 14 residues. As DNA, the CDR3 is TGTGCCATCAGTCCAGGCGACGCCTTCTTGGGCTACACCTTC. Translation gives CAISPGDAFLGYTF.

This chain uses TRBV29-1 with TRBJ2-7; 13 bases agree with TRBD2. Trimming took 6 bases from V and 6 from J; bases not matched to a gene: 8. Germline V CDR1 and CDR2: SQVTM, ANQGSEA. The CDR3 covers 14 residues. The CDR3 DNA reads as TGCAGCGTCCCTACTAGCGGGAGGGCTAGCGAGCAGTACTTC. Translation gives CSVPTSGRASEQYF.

This chain's CDR3 is CASSVGGGGSGEQFF. CDR3 coding DNA: TGTGCCAGCAGCGTAGGTGGGGGGGGTTCGGGTGAGCAGTTCTTC. The chain has TRBV9 and TRBJ2-1, with TRBD2 matching 7 bases. CDR1 SGDLS and CDR2 YYNGEE come from the germline V gene. The J segment lost 9 bases and the V segment lost 0 bases, leaving 9 bases of the junction unmatched. The CDR3 contains 15 residues. Together with reference TRBV9 and TRBJ2-1, the CDR3 gives the full variable domain: DSGVTQTPKHLITATGQRVTLRCSPRSGDLSVYWYQQSLDQGLQFLIQYYNGEERAKGNILERFSAQQFPDLHSELNLSSLELGDSALYFCASSVGGGGSGEQFFGPGTRLTVL.

The chain joins TRBV6-6 to TRBJ2-1; no firm D call. Trimming removed 2 bases from V and 9 bases from J, with 14 bases in between. CDR1 and CDR2 (germline): MNHNY, SVGAGI (reference sequence). This CDR3 has 14 amino acids. The CDR3 bases are TGTGCCAGCAGTTACGCCGGGCCTAAGAGTGAGCAGTTCTTC. Translating gives CASSYAGPKSEQFF.

This clonotype was seen only once. The chain uses TRBV5-6 and TRBJ2-1; D call uncertain. Trimming shortened V by 4 bases and J by 5 bases, and 13 bases separated the two germline ends. The CDR3 is 14 residues long. From germline, CDR1 is SGHDT and CDR2 YYEEEE. Here the CDR3 DNA reads TGTGCCAGCAGCCTACTCCCTAGTAACAATGAGCAGTTCTTC. Its translation is CASSLLPSNNEQFF.

This clonotype was seen a few times. The rearrangement uses TRBV3-1 and TRBJ1-1; no clear D gene. V lost 3 bases, J lost 6 bases, and 8 bases lay in between. Germline lookup yields CDR1 LGHDT and CDR2 YNNKEL (reference sequence). CDR3 size: 12 residues. The CDR3 DNA follows: TGTGCCAGCAGCCAGGGGTACTCTGAAGCTTTCTTT. Its translation is CASSQGYSEAFF.

This rearrangement joins TRBV9 to TRBJ2-1; D gene ambiguous. CDR1 SGDLS and CDR2 YYNGEE come from the germline V gene. This CDR3 is built from 16 residues. The V and J ends lost 4 bases and 7 bases respectively, with 21 bases between them. The CDR3 sequence: CASSPWEGRSRNEQFF. The CDR3, as DNA: TGTGCCAGCAGCCCATGGGAAGGCCGTTCAAGAAATGAGCAGTTCTTC.

V usage is TRBV10-3 and J usage is TRBJ2-3; D is undetermined. The length of the CDR3 is 15 residues. V lost 3 bases and J lost 2, with 12 bases in between. Germline assignment: CDR1 ENHRY and CDR2 SYGVKD. The CDR3 region has the DNA TGTGCCATCAGTGAACAACGTCCAGACACAGATACGCAGTATTTT. It translates to CAISEQRPDTDTQYF.

The chain couples TRBV20-1 to TRBJ2-7; 7 nucleotides line up with TRBD2. From germline, CDR1 is DFQATT and CDR2 SNEGSKA (reference sequence). The CDR3 covers 15 residues. The trim removed 0 bases at V and 4 bases at J, leaving 9 bases unmatched. The CDR3: CSARDERDGLYEQYF. In DNA, the CDR3 is TGCAGTGCTAGAGATGAGCGGGACGGGTTGTACGAGCAGTACTTC.

The chain uses TRBV29-1 and TRBJ2-7, with D uncertain. Trimming pared 4 bases from V and 3 bases from J, leaving 10 bases between. The CDR3 extends over 12 amino acids. Looked up from germline, CDR1 is SQVTM and CDR2 is ANQGSEA. The CDR3 DNA reads as TGCAGCGTTGCCGGCTCCAACTACGAGCAGTACTTC. Protein product: CSVAGSNYEQYF.

The J gene is TRBJ2-7, the V gene TRBV4-1; D ambiguous. CDR1 MGHRA and CDR2 YSYEKL come from the germline V gene. With 6 bases removed from V and 7 bases from J, the gap between germline ends came to 22 bases. This CDR3 comprises 15 residues. CDR3 sequence: CASSPRVQTIGEQYF. The CDR3 DNA follows: TGCGCCAGCAGTCCCCGGGTCCAGACCATCGGGGAGCAGTACTTC.